The entry below describes one T cell receptor beta chain. As yet, its antigen is unknown. The entry originates in a study of vaccination and CD4 T cells after COVID-19. The wider study: Overlapping peptides of the spike proteins of SARS-CoV-2, HCoV-NL63, HCoV-OC43 and HCoV-229E were used for cell stimulation.

Cultured CD4+ T cell DNA was sequenced using the Oncomine TCR Beta short-read assay. TCRdb re-derived calls from the PCR reads in MiXCR, one entry per CDR3 protein. The top ten clones hold roughly 27% of a sample with around 20,000 distinct CDR3 sequences, 40% to 50% of them seen once. The treatment: roughly 10-day PBMC culture with coronavirus spike peptide pools or control peptides (ViraFEST assay). The V gene end was trimmed by 6 bases and the J gene end by 9 bases; junction bases not matched to a gene: 14. This CDR3 region has 17 residues. Per the germline V gene, CDR1 is ENHRY and CDR2 is SYGVKD. The study's findings and limits: The authors identified 304 of 307 vaccine-specific clones in convalescent patients as spike mono-reactive.

This clonotype originated in a human donor who had recovered from COVID-19. The chain is built from TRBV10-3 and TRBJ2-1, with 13 nucleotides matching TRBD2. The input for sequencing was CD4+ T cells from blood, cultured in vitro, taken before SARS-CoV-2 vaccination. The CDR3 DNA sequence: TGTGCCATCAGCGCTACTACCGGGACTAGCGGGATTGCTGAGCAGTTCTTC. Translation gives CAISATTGTSGIAEQFF.